A selection of T cell receptor beta chains follows, all from one sample in a study of blood T cell repertoires in COVID-19. TCRdb's table, derived via immunoSEQ multiplex PCR, lists solely in-frame clones and lacks some. This table holds about 160,000 clones, around three quarters found once. Sequencing was done on a sample of peripheral blood. Receptor source: a man aged 55 to 70 with acute or convalescent COVID-19. CDR3s include the opening cysteine and the closing phenylalanine or tryptophan.

>TRBV7-8|TRBJ2-7
CASSLGDRGWTSYEQYF
>TRBV10-3|TRBJ2-2
CAISESSGAGTGELFF
>TRBV5-6|TRBJ1-6
CASSFGTGETSPLHF
>TRBV9|TRBJ2-5
CASSVEGQQETQYF
>TRBV7-9|TRBJ1-5
CASSSWDRARRQPQHF
>TRBV27|TRBJ1-6
CASSRYGPGVREGESPLHF
>TRBV4-2|TRBJ1-1
CASSLRTGGRDEAFF
>TRBV2|TRBJ2-7
CASSLTSGGYEQYF
>TRBV5-1|TRBJ2-5
CASSPRLAGEETQYF
>TRBV6-5|TRBJ2-7
CASSPGLDSPEQYF
>TRBV7-8|TRBJ1-1
CASSRGTVEKAFF
>TRBV6-5|TRBJ1-1
CASSYRRDSLEAFF
>TRBV5-6|TRBJ1-1
CASSLRESAEAFF
>TRBV24-1|TRBJ2-5
CATSDSGTGRPRETQYF
>TRBV7-2|TRBJ2-7
CASSLSHYEQYF
>TRBV5-6|TRBJ1-5
CASSFKGGNQPQHF
>TRBV5-5|TRBJ1-1
CASSLRDRGGGTEAFF
>TRBV5-4|TRBJ2-3
CASSLFHGLAGGPSTDTQYF
>TRBV5-1|TRBJ1-1
CASSGGTGLNTEAFF
>TRBV7-2|TRBJ2-1
CASSLKRDSYNEQFF
>TRBV5-1|TRBJ1-2
CASSLAQAKVQGYTF
>TRBV7-9|TRBJ2-7
CASKGLAVREQYF
>TRBV7-9|TRBJ1-2
CASSLLGRTNYGYTF
>TRBV7-2|TRBJ2-5
CASSLVTSGETQYF
>TRBV4-3|TRBJ2-2
CASSQVRGAGELFF
>TRBV7-8|TRBJ2-3
CASSLEWGGRDTQYF
>TRBV7-2|TRBJ1-2
CASSSQNNNYGYTF
>TRBV9|TRBJ1-6
CASSAGDPWGHSPLHF
>TRBV19|TRBJ1-5
CATRISNQPQHF
>TRBV6-5|TRBJ1-1
CASSYTGNTEAFF